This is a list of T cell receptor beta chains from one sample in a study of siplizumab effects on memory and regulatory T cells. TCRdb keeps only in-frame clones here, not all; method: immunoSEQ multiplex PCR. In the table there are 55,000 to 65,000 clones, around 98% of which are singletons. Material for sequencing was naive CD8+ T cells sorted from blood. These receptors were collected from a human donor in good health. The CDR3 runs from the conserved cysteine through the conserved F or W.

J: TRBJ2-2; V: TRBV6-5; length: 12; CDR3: CATGANTGELFF
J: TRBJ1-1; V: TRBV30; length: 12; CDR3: CAWISGVTEAFF
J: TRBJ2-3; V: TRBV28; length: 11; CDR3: CASQITDTQYF
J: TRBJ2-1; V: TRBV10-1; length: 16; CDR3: CASSESGGVPYNEQFF
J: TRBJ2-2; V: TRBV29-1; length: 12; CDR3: CSSRRRAGELFF
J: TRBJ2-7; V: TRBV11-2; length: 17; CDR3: CASSLVGTSGSSYEQYF
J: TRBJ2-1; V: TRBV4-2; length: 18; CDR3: CASSRGAPRGGGKNEQFF
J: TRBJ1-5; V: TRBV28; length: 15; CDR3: CASSSGRDSNQPQHF
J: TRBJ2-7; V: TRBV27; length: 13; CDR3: CASSFGETHEQYF
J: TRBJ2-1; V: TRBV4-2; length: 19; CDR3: CASSQDLVGISGSYNEQFF
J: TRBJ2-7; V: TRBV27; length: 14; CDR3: CASSPGTGGHEQYF
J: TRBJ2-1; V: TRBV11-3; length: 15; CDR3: CASSLRQAPYNEQFF
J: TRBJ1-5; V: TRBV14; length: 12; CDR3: CASSRQGQPQHF
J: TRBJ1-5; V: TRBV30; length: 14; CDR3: CAWSDGPQNQPQHF
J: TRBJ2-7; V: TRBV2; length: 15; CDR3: CASSEPRVHTYEQYF
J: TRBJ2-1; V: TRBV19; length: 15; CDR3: CASRQTSGSPNEQFF
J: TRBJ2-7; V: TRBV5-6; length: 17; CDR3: CASSFGLATVSRNEQYF
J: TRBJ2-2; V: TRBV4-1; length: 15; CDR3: CASSQMGQITGELFF
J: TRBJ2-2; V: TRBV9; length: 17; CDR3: CASSVVPHGPNTGELFF
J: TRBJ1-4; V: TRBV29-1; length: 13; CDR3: CSFGQGRNEKLFF
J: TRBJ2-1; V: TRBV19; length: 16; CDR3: CASSIAGESSYNEQFF
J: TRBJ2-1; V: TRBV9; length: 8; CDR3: CASSVRFF
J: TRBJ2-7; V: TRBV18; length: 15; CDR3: CASSPRDSSSYEQYF
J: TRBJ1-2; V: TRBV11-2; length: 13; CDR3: CASSLVRGDGYTF